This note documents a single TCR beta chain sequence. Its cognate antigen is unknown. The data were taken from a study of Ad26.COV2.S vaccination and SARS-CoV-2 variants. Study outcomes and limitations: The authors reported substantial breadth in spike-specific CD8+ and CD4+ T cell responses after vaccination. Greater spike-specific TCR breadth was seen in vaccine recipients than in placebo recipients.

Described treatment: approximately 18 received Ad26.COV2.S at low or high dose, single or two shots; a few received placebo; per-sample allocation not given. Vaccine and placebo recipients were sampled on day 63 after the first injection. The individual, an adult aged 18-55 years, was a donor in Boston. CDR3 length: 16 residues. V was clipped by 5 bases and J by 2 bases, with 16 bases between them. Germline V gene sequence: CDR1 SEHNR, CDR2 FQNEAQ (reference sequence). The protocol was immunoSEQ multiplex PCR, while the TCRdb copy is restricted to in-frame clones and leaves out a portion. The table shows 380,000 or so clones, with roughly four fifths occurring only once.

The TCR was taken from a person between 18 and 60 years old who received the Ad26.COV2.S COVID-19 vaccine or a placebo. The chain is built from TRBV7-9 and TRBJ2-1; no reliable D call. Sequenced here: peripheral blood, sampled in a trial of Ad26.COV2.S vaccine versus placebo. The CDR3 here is CASSSEGHVTYNEQFF. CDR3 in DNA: TGTGCCAGCAGCAGCGAAGGGCATGTCACCTACAATGAGCAGTTCTTC.